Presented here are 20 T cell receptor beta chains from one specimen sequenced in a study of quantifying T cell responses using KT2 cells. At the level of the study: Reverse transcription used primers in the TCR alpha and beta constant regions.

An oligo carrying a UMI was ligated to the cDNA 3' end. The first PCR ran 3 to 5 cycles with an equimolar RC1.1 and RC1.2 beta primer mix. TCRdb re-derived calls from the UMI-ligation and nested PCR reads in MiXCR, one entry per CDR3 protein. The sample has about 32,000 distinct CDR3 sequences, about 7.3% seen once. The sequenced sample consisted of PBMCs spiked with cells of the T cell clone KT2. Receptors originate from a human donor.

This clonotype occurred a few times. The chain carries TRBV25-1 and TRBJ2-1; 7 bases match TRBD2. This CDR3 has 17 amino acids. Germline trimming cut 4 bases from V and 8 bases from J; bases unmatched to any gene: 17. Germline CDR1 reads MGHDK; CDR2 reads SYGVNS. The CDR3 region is CASSGGGSSFLQDEQFF. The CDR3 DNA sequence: TGTGCCAGCAGTGGGGGCGGGAGCAGCTTCCTACAGGATGAGCAGTTCTTC.

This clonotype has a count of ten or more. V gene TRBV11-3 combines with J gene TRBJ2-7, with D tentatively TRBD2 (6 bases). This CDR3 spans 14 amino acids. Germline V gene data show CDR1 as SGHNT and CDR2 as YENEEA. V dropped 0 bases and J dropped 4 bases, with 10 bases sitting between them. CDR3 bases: TGTGCCAGCAGCTTAGATCTGGAGGGGTACGAGCAGTACTTC. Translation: CASSLDLEGYEQYF.

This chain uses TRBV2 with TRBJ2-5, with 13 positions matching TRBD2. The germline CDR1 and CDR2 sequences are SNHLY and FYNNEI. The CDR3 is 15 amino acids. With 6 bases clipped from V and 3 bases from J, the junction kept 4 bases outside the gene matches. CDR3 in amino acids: CASSGLAGAEETQYF. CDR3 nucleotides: TGTGCCAGCAGCGGACTAGCGGGGGCCGAAGAGACCCAGTACTTC.

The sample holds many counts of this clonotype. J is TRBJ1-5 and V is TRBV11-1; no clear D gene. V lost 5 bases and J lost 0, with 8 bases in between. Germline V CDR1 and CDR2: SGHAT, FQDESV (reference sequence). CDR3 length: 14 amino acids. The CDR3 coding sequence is TGTGCCAGCAGCCAGGACGGTAGCAATCAGCCCCAGCATTTT. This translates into CASSQDGSNQPQHF.

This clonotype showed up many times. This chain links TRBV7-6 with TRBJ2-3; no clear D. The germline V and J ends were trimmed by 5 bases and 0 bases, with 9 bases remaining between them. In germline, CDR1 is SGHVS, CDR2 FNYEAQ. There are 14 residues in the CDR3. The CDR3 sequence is CASSLNPSTDTQYF. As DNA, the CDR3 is TGTGCCAGCAGCCTTAACCCTAGCACAGATACGCAGTATTTT. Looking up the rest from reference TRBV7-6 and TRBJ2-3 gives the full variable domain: GAGVSQSPRYKVTKRGQDVALRCDPISGHVSLYWYRQALGQGPEFLTYFNYEAQQDKSGLPNDRFSAERPEGSISTLTIQRTEQRDSAMYRCASSLNPSTDTQYFGPGTRLTVL.

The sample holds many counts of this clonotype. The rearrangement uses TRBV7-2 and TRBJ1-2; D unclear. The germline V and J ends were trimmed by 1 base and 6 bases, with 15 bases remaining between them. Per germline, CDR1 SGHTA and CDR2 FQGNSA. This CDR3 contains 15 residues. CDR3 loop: CASSLDSGSGDGYTF. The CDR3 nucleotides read TGTGCCAGCAGCTTAGATAGCGGGTCAGGTGATGGCTACACCTTC.

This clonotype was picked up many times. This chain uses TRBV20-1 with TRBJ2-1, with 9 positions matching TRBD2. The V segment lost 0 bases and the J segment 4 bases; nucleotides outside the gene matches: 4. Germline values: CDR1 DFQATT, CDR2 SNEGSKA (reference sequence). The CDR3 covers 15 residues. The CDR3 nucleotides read TGCAGTGCTAGAGATCTCCTAGCGGGATACAATGAGCAGTTCTTC. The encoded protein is CSARDLLAGYNEQFF.

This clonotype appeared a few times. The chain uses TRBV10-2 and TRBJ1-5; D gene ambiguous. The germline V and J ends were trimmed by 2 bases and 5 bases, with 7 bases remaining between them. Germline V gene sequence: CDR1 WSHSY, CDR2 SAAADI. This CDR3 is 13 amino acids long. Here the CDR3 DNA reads TGCGCCAGCAGTGAGCTTAGATATCAGCCCCAGCATTTT. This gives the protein CASSELRYQPQHF.

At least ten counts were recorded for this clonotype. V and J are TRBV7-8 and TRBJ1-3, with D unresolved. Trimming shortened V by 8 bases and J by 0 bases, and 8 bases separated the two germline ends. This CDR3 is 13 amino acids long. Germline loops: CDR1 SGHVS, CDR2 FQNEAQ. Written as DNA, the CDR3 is TGTGCCAGCGCCCAAGACTCTGGAAACACCATATATTTT. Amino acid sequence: CASAQDSGNTIYF.

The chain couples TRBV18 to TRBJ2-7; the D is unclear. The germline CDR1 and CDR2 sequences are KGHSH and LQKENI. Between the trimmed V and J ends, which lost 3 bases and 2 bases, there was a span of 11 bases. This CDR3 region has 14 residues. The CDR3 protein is CASSPAPLTYEQYF. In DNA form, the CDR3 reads TGTGCCAGCTCACCGGCGCCACTCACCTACGAGCAGTACTTC.

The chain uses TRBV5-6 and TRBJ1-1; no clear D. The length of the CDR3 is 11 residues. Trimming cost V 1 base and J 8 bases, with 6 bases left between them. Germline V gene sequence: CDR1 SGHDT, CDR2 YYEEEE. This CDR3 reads CASSLSSEAFF. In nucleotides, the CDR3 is TGTGCCAGCAGCTTGTCTTCCGAAGCTTTCTTT.

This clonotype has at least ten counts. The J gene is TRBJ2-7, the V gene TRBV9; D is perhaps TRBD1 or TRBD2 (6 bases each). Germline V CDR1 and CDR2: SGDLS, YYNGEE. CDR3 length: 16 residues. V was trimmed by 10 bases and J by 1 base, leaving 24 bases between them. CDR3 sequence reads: CADQRGETRCSYEQYF. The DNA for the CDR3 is TGTGCCGATCAAAGGGGGGAAACAAGATGTTCCTACGAGCAGTACTTC.

This CDR3 is CSARGLAGRADTQYF. In DNA form, the CDR3 reads TGCAGTGCTAGGGGCCTAGCGGGGCGAGCAGATACGCAGTATTTT. V usage is TRBV20-1 and J usage is TRBJ2-3, with 9 positions matching TRBD2. The ends lost 3 bases at V and 4 bases at J; junction bases unmatched: 8. There are 15 residues in the CDR3. The germline V gene encodes CDR1 DFQATT and CDR2 SNEGSKA (reference sequence).

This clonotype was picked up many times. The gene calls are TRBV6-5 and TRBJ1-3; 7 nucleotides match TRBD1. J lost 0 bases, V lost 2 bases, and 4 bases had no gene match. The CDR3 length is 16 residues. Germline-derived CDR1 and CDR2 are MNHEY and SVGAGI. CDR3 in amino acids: CASSYTGQHSGNTIYF. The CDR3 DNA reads TGTGCCAGCAGTTACACGGGACAGCACTCTGGAAACACCATATATTTT.

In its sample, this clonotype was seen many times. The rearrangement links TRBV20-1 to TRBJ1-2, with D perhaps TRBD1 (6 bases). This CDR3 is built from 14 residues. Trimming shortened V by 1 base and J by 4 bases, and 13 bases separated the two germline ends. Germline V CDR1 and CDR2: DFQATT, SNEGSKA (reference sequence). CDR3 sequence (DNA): TGCAGTGCTAGAGCGTCAGGACAGATCTATGGCTACACCTTC. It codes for CSARASGQIYGYTF.

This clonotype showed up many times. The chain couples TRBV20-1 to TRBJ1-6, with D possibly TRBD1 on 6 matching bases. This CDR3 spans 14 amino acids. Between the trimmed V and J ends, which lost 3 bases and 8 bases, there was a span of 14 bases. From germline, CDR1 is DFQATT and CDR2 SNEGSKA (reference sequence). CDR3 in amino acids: CSARPGPGDSPLHF. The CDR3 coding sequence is TGCAGTGCTAGGCCCGGCCCAGGGGATTCACCCCTCCACTTT.

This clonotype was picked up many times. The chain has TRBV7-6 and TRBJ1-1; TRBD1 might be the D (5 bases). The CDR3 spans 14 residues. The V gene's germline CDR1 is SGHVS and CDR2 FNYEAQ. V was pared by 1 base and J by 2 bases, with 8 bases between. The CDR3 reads CASSLGQPNTEAFF. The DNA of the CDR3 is TGTGCCAGCAGCTTAGGACAGCCTAACACTGAAGCTTTCTTT.

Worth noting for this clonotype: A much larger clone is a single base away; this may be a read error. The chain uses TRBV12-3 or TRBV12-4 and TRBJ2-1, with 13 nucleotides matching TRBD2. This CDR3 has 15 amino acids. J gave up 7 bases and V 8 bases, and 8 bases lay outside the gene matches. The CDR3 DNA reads TGTGCCAGCGGAGGGACTAGCGGGACCGGTAATGAGCAGTTCTTC. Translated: CASGGTSGTGNEQFF.

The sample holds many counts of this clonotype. This CDR3 reads CASSYGSTDTQYF. The CDR3, as DNA: TGCGCCAGCAGCTATGGTAGCACAGATACGCAGTATTTT. The chain uses TRBV10-1 and TRBJ2-3; no clear D. The CDR3 loop spans 13 amino acids. V lost 6 bases and J 0 bases, leaving 7 bases between the germline ends. CDR1 WNHNN and CDR2 SYGVQD come from the germline V gene (reference sequence).

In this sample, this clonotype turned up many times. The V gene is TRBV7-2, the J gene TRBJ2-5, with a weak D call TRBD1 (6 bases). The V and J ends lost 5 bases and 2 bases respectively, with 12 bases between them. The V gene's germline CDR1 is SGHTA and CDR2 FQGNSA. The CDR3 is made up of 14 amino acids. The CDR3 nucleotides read TGTGCCAGCAGCCAACGACAGGCGCAAGAGACCCAGTACTTC. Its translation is CASSQRQAQETQYF.